This T cell receptor beta chain was observed in a study of blood T cell repertoires in COVID-19. Study members were between about 18 and 95 years old and lived in 24 US regions. As processed by the authors: Counts of nucleated cells, estimated from reference gene primer amplification, were obtained. Produced via immunoSEQ multiplex PCR; TCRdb's table is partial and in-frame only. V and J calls and clone size are those listed in that table; D and trimming were worked out from the DNA. Here the sample spans approximately 290,000 clones, 75% to 95% being singletons. After removal of 3 bases from V and 3 bases from J, the junction contained 5 bases not matched to a gene. CDR1 and CDR2 from the germline V gene are SEHNR and FQNEAQ (reference sequence). This CDR3 is 16 amino acids long.

This sequence joins TRBV7-9 and TRBJ2-3, with 11 bases lining up with TRBD2. This TCR derives from a woman aged 25 to 45 who had recovered from COVID-19. The sample comprised PBMCs or T cells enriched from blood (not recorded which). For the CDR3, the DNA is TGTGCCAGCAGCTTTGGGGCTAGCGGGAGGACAGATACGCAGTATTTT. Amino acid sequence: CASSFGASGRTDTQYF.